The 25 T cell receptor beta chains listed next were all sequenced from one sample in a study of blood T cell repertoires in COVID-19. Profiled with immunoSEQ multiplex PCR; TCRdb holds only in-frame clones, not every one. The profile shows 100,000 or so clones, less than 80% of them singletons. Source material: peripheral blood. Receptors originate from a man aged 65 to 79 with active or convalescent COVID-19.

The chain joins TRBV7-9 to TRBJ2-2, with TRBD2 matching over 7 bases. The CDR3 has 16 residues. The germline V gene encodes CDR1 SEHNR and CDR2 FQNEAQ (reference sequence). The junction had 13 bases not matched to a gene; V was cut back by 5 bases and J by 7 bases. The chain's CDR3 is CASSQRGGGNVGELFF. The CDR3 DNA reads TGTGCCAGCAGCCAGAGGGGCGGGGGTAACGTCGGGGAGCTGTTTTTT.

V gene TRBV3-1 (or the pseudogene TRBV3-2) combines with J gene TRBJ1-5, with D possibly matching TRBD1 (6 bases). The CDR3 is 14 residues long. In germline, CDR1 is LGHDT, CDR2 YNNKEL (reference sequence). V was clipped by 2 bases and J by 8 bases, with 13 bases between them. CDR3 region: CASSQNRVREPQHF. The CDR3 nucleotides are TGTGCCAGCAGCCAAAACAGGGTGAGGGAGCCCCAGCATTTT.

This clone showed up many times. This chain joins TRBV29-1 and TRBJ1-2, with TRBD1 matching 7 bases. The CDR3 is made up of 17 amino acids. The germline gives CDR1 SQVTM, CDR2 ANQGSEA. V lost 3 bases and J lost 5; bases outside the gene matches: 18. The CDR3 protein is CSVDVRVVAGGGYGYTF. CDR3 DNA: TGCAGCGTTGACGTTCGGGTAGTTGCAGGGGGAGGATATGGCTACACCTTC.

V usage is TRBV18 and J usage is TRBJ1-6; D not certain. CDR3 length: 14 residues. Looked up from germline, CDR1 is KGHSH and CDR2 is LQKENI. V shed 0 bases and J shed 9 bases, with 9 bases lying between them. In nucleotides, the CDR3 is TGTGCCAGCTCACCACCTCGAGAGAGTTCACCCCTCCACTTT. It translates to CASSPPRESSPLHF.

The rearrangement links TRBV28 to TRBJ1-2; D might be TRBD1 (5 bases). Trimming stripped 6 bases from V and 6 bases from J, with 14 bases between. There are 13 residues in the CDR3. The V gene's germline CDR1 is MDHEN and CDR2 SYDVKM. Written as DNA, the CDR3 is TGTGCCAGCAGAAACCCCGGGGGGGATGGCTACACCTTC. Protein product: CASRNPGGDGYTF.

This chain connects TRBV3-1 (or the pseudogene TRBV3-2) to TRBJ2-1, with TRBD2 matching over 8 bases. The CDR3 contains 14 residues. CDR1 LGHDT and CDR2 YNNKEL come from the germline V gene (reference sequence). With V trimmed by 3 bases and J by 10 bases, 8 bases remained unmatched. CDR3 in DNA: TGTGCCAGCAGCCAGGGCGGCTCGGGGGGGGAGCAGTTCTTC. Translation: CASSQGGSGGEQFF.

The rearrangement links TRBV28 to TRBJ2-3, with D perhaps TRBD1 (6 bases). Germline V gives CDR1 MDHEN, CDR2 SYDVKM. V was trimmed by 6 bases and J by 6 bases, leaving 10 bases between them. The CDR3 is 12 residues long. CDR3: CASRGARDTQYF. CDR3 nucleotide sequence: TGTGCCAGCAGGGGGGCGCGGGATACGCAGTATTTT.

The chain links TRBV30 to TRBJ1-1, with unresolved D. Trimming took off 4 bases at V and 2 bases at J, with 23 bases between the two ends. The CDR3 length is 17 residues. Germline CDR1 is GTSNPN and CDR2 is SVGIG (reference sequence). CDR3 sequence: CAWKTRAGLGGNTEAFF. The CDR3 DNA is TGTGCCTGGAAAACCCGTGCCGGGCTTGGAGGAAACACTGAAGCTTTCTTT.

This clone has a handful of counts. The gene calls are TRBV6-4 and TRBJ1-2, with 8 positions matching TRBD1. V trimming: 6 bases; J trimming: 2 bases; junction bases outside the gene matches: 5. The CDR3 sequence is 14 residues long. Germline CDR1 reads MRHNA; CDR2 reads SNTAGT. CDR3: CASSPGGYNYGYTF. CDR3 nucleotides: TGTGCCAGCAGCCCAGGGGGCTACAACTATGGCTACACCTTC.

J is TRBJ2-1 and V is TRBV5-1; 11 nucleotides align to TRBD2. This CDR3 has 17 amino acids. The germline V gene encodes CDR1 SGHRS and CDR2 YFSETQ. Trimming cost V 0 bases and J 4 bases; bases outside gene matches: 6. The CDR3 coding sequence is TGCGCCAGCAGCTTGGGCACTAGCGGGAGTGGATACAATGAGCAGTTCTTC. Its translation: CASSLGTSGSGYNEQFF.

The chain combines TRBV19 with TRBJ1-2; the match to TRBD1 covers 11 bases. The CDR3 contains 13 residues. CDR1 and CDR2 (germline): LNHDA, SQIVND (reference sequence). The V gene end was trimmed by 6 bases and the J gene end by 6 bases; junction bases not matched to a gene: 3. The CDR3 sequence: CASRDRGPNGYTF. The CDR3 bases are TGTGCCAGTAGGGACAGGGGGCCCAATGGCTACACCTTC.

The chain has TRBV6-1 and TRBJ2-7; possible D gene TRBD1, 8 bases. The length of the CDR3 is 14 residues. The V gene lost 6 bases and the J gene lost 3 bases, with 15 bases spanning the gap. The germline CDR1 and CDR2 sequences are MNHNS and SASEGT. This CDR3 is CASRATGGGYEQYF. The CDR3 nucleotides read TGTGCCAGCAGGGCCACAGGGGGGGGCTACGAGCAGTACTTC.

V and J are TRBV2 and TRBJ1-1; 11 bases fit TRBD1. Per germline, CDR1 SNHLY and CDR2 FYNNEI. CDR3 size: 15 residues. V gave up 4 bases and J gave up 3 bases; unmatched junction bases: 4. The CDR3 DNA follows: TGTGCCAGCAGTGGGGACAGGGGGGAATACACTGAAGCTTTCTTT. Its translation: CASSGDRGEYTEAFF.

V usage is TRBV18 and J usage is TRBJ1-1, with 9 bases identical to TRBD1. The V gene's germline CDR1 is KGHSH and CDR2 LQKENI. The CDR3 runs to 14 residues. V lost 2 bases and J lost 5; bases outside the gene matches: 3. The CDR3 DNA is TGTGCCAGCTCACCAGGACAGGGGAGGACTGAAGCTTTCTTT. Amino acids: CASSPGQGRTEAFF. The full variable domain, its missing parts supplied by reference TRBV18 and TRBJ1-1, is NAGVMQNPRHLVRRRGQEARLRCSPMKGHSHVYWYRQLPEEGLKFMVYLQKENIIDESGMPKERFSAEFPKEGPSILRIQQVVRGDSAAYFCASSPGQGRTEAFFGQGTRLTVV.

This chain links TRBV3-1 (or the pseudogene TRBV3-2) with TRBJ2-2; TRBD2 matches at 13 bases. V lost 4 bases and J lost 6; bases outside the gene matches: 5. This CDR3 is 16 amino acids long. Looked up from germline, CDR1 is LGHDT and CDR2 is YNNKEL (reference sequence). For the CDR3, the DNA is TGTGCCAGCAGCCCCTGGACTAGCGGGAGTTCCGGGGAGCTGTTTTTT. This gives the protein CASSPWTSGSSGELFF.

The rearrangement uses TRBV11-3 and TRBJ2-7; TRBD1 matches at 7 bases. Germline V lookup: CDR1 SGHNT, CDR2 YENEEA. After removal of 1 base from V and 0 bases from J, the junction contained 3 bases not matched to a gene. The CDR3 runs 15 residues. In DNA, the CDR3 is TGTGCCAGCAGCTTAGCGGCAGGGGGCTCCTACGAGCAGTACTTC. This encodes CASSLAAGGSYEQYF.

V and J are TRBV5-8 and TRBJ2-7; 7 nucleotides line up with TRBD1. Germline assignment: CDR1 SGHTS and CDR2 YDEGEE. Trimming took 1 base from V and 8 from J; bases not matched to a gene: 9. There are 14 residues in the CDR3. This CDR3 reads CASSLRQGSFKQYF. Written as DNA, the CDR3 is TGTGCCAGCAGCTTGCGACAGGGATCTTTTAAGCAGTACTTC.

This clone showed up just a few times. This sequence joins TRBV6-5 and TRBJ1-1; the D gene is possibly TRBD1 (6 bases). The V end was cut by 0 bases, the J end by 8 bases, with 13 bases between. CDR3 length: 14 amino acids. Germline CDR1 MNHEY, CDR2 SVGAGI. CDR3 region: CASSYSGRGGEAFF. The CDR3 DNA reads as TGTGCCAGCAGTTACTCTGGAAGGGGGGGAGAAGCTTTCTTT.

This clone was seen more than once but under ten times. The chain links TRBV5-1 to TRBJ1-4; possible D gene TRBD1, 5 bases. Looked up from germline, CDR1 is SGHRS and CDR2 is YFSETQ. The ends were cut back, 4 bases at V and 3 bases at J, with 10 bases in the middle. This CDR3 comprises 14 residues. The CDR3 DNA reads TGCGCCAGCAGCGCCGACAGTTCTAATGAAAAACTGTTTTTT. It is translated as CASSADSSNEKLFF. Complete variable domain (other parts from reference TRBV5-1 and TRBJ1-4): KAGVTQTPRYLIKTRGQQVTLSCSPISGHRSVSWYQQTPGQGLQFLFEYFSETQRNKGNFPGRFSGRQFSNSRSEMNVSTLELGDSALYLCASSADSSNEKLFFGSGTQLSVL.

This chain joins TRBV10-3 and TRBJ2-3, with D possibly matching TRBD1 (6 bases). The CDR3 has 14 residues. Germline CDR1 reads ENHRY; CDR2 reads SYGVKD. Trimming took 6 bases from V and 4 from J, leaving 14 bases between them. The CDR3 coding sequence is TGTGCCATCAGACCAGGGGCCTCCGCAGATACGCAGTATTTT. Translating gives CAIRPGASADTQYF.

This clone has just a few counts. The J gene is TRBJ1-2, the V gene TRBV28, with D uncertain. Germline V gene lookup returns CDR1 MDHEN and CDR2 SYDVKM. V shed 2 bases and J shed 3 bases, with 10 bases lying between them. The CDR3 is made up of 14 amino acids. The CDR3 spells CASSLESGDYGYTF. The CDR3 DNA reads TGTGCCAGCAGTTTAGAGTCAGGCGACTATGGCTACACCTTC.

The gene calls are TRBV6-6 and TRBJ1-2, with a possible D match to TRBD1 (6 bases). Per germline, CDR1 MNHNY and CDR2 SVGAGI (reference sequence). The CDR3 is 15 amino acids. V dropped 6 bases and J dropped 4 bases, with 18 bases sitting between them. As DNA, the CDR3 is TGTGCCAGCAGGAGGCCGAACAGGGAGACCTATGGCTACACCTTC. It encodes CASRRPNRETYGYTF.

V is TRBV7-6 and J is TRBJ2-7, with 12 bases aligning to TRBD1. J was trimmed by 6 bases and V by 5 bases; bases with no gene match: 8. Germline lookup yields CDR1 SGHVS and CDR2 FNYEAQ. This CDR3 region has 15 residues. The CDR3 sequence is CASSATGTGGGEQYF. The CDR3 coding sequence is TGTGCCAGCAGCGCGACCGGGACAGGGGGCGGCGAGCAGTACTTC.

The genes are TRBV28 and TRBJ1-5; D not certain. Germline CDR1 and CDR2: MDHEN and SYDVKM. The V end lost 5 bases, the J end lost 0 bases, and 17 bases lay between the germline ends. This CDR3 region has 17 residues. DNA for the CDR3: TGTGCCAGCAGTCTGCGACGGGGATCAGATAGCAATCAGCCCCAGCATTTT. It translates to CASSLRRGSDSNQPQHF.

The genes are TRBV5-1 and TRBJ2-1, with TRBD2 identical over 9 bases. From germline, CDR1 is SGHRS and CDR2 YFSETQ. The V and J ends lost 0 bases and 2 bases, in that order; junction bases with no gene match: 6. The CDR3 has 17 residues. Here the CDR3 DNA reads TGCGCCAGCAGCTTGGGCTTAGCGGGAGACACCTACAATGAGCAGTTCTTC. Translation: CASSLGLAGDTYNEQFF.